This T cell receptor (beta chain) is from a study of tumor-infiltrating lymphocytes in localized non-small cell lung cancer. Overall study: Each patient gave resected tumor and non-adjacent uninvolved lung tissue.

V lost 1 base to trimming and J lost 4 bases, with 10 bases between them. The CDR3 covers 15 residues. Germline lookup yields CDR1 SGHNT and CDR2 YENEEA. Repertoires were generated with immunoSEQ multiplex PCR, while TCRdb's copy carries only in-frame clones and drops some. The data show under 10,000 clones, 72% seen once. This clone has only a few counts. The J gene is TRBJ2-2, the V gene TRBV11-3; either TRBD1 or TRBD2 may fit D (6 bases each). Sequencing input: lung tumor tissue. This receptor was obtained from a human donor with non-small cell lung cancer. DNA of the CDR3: TGTGCCAGCAGCTTAGGAGGAGGGGGCACCGGGGAGCTGTTTTTT. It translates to CASSLGGGGTGELFF.